This TCR beta chain was identified during a study of shared clonotypes between healthy human individuals. Nashville, Tennessee was home to all donors, who were Caucasian adults. CD45RA+ naive and CD45RA-negative memory subsets were separated from CD4+ cells. The CDR3 sequence is 14 residues long. V dropped 6 bases and J dropped 6 bases, with 17 bases sitting between them. Germline CDR1 and CDR2: SGHVS and FQNEAQ. About this clone itself: Its target is not known.

Sequenced by immunoSEQ multiplex PCR; TCRdb stores in-frame clones only, minus some. The sample yields 2,100,000 or so clones, under 97% seen once. Study findings and constraints: Non-shared clonotypes showed lower generation probabilities than clonotypes common to all four donors.

The material sequenced was naive CD4+ T cells sorted from blood. The sample's subset: CD45RA+ positively selected. The source is a man aged 18 to 30 in good health. The chain joins TRBV7-8 to TRBJ1-1; perhaps TRBD1 as D (6 bases). The CDR3: CASSYQGLVAEAFF. For the CDR3, the DNA is TGTGCCAGCAGTTATCAGGGGTTGGTCGCTGAAGCTTTCTTT.